A single sample is the source of the 18 T cell receptor beta chains below, sequenced in a study of shared clonotypes between healthy human individuals (dated by TCRdb to the early 2020s). Libraries came from the immunoSEQ multiplex PCR assay. The clones in this table, taken by TCRdb from immuneACCESS, are in-frame only. Not every clone is retained; where verified, under half of the shortfall comes from an unresolved V gene, and the cause of the rest is unknown. The sample table contains under 2.5 million clones; only one count was recorded for under 95% of them. The ten largest account for around 0.35% of the sample. Sequencing input: naive CD4+ T cells from PBMCs. The cell subset or site label for this specimen denotes: CD45RA+ positively selected. These receptors all come from a man aged 18 to 29 in good health. Some clones in this sample may be carry-over from other donors' samples.

The chain uses TRBV5-1 and TRBJ2-3; 10 bases match TRBD2. V lost 4 bases and J lost 5; bases outside the gene matches: 4. CDR3 size: 14 residues. CDR1 is SGHRS and CDR2 is YFSETQ in the germline V gene. The CDR3 spells CASSLGLAEDTQYF. As DNA, the CDR3 is TGCGCCAGCAGCCTAGGACTAGCGGAAGATACGCAGTATTTT.

The chain couples TRBV5-8 to TRBJ2-2; D not resolved. This CDR3 is built from 12 residues. V was cut by 2 bases and J by 8 bases, with 7 bases left in between. The germline V gene has CDR1 SGHTS and CDR2 YDEGEE. The CDR3 sequence is CASSLPAGELFF. CDR3 DNA sequence: TGTGCCAGCAGCTTACCGGCGGGGGAGCTGTTTTTT.

The V call is TRBV6-6, the J call TRBJ1-6, with a weak D call TRBD1 (6 bases). CDR3 length: 14 amino acids. The germline gives CDR1 MNHNY, CDR2 SVGAGI (reference sequence). V was shortened by 8 bases and J by 5 bases, with 13 bases between the two germline ends. This chain's CDR3 is CASGSGADNSPLHF. The CDR3 region has the DNA TGTGCCAGCGGTTCGGGGGCCGATAATTCACCCCTCCACTTT.

This sequence joins TRBV30 and TRBJ2-2, with 7 bases matching TRBD2. This CDR3 is 15 amino acids long. In germline, CDR1 is GTSNPN, CDR2 SVGIG (reference sequence). Losses at the gene ends were 8 bases for V and 0 bases for J; bases not matched to a gene: 9. The CDR3 region is CASGRGVANTGELFF. DNA of the CDR3: TGTGCCAGTGGTCGGGGGGTGGCGAACACCGGGGAGCTGTTTTTT. Drawing the rest from reference TRBV30 and TRBJ2-2, the complete variable domain is SQTIHQWPATLVQPVGSPLSLECTVEGTSNPNLYWYRQAAGRGLQLLFYSVGIGQISSEVPQNLSASRPQDRQFILSSKKLLLSDSGFYLCASGRGVANTGELFFGEGSRLTVL.

The chain combines TRBV4-3 with TRBJ1-1; no clear D. V shed 1 base and J shed 4 bases, with 10 bases lying between them. Germline V gives CDR1 LGHNA, CDR2 YSLEER. CDR3 length: 14 amino acids. The CDR3 sequence is CASSQGLWATEAFF. The CDR3 coding sequence is TGCGCCAGCAGCCAAGGGTTGTGGGCCACTGAAGCTTTCTTT.

The chain employs TRBV23-1 and TRBJ2-7; a weak D match, TRBD1 (5 bases). TRBV23-1 is flagged as an ORF with uncertain function. V was trimmed by 8 bases and J by 4 bases, leaving 18 bases between them. The CDR3 totals 14 residues. The CDR3 here is CASRWARVHYEQYF. CDR3 sequence (DNA): TGCGCCAGCCGGTGGGCCAGGGTGCATTACGAGCAGTACTTC.

The chain recombines TRBV5-1 with TRBJ1-1; no firm D call. Germline V CDR1 and CDR2: SGHRS, YFSETQ. V lost 0 bases and J 4 bases, leaving 16 bases between the germline ends. The CDR3 sequence is 16 residues long. As DNA, the CDR3 is TGCGCCAGCAGCTTGGGCACACACTCCGCCAGCACTGAAGCTTTCTTT. Translation gives CASSLGTHSASTEAFF.

The chain recombines TRBV21-1 with TRBJ2-4; the table's D call, TRBD2, has no DNA check behind it. TRBV21-1 is marked as a pseudogene. There are 17 residues in the CDR3. CDR3 in DNA: TGTGCCAGCAGCTATAGTATTGGACTGATAGCCAAAAACATTCAGTACTTC. As protein: CASSYSIGLIAKNIQYF.

This sequence joins TRBV5-8 and TRBJ2-1; 7 positions match TRBD1. Germline assignment: CDR1 SGHTS and CDR2 YDEGEE. Trimming removed 4 bases from V and 2 bases from J; junction bases left unmatched: 9. The CDR3 has 16 residues. CDR3 sequence reads: CASSRNRGRTYNEQFF. The CDR3 DNA reads TGTGCCAGCAGCCGGAACAGGGGTCGGACCTACAATGAGCAGTTCTTC.

The chain uses TRBV28 and TRBJ2-4; 9 nucleotides agree with TRBD1. The CDR3 contains 15 residues. Germline trimming cut 7 bases from V and 8 bases from J; bases unmatched to any gene: 12. The germline CDR1 and CDR2 sequences are MDHEN and SYDVKM. CDR3 residues: CASTTPGTGIDIQYF. The CDR3 DNA reads as TGTGCCAGCACCACCCCCGGGACAGGGATAGACATTCAGTACTTC.

The V and J genes are TRBV4-1 and TRBJ1-4; D gene uncertain. Germline V gene sequence: CDR1 MGHRA, CDR2 YSYEKL. The CDR3 loop spans 14 amino acids. The V and J ends lost 2 bases and 4 bases respectively, with 8 bases between them. The DNA of the CDR3 is TGCGCCAGCAGCCAAATCTCAAGTAATGAAAAACTGTTTTTT. Translating gives CASSQISSNEKLFF.

The chain employs TRBV5-8 and TRBJ2-1; D gene uncertain. CDR1 is SGHTS and CDR2 is YDEGEE in the germline V gene. The CDR3 contains 12 residues. Trimming stripped 2 bases from V and 15 bases from J, with 15 bases between. The DNA of the CDR3 is TGTGCCAGCAGCTTCCTTATACCGATTCTGTTCTTC. Translation gives CASSFLIPILFF.

The sample holds one count of this clone. J is TRBJ2-3 and V is TRBV6-6, with TRBD2 as a possible D gene (5 bases). V lost 7 bases and J 2 bases, leaving 13 bases between the germline ends. The CDR3 has 14 residues. Per germline, CDR1 MNHNY and CDR2 SVGAGI (reference sequence). The CDR3 bases are TGTGCCAGCACCCAGCGGCAAAACACAGATACGCAGTATTTT. This translates into CASTQRQNTDTQYF.

This clone was found once. The chain uses TRBV11-2 and TRBJ2-5; D uncertain. Trimming took 2 bases from V and 7 from J, leaving 14 bases between them. The CDR3 extends over 14 amino acids. Per the germline V gene, CDR1 is SGHAT and CDR2 is FQNNGV. CDR3 sequence: CASSLRDAPGTQYF. The CDR3, as DNA: TGTGCCAGCAGCTTACGCGATGCCCCCGGGACCCAGTACTTC. The full variable domain, rest sourced from reference TRBV11-2 and TRBJ2-5, is EAGVAQSPRYKIIEKRQSVAFWCNPISGHATLYWYQQILGQGPKLLIQFQNNGVVDDSQLPKDRFSAERLKGVDSTLKIQPAKLEDSAVYLCASSLRDAPGTQYFGPGTRLLVL.

The genes are TRBV7-2 and TRBJ1-2, with a possible D match to TRBD1 (5 bases). V shed 1 base and J shed 4 bases, with 7 bases lying between them. The germline V gene encodes CDR1 SGHTA and CDR2 FQGNSA. The CDR3 spans 13 residues. The CDR3 reads CASSLDGTYGYTF. CDR3 DNA sequence: TGTGCCAGCAGCTTAGATGGGACCTATGGCTACACCTTC. Together with reference TRBV7-2 and TRBJ1-2, the CDR3 gives the full variable domain: GAGVSQSPSNKVTEKGKDVELRCDPISGHTALYWYRQSLGQGLEFLIYFQGNSAPDKSGLPSDRFSAERTGGSVSTLTIQRTQQEDSAVYLCASSLDGTYGYTFGSGTRLTVV.

This sequence joins TRBV27 and TRBJ2-7; 10 bases are shared with TRBD1. Germline V gives CDR1 MNHEY, CDR2 SMNVEV (reference sequence). The CDR3 runs to 15 residues. Unmatched junction bases numbered 11, after V lost 5 bases and J lost 7 bases. The CDR3 nucleotides are TGTGCCAGCAGTCCCTGGGACAGGGGTCTGACTGAGCAGTACTTC. Translating it yields CASSPWDRGLTEQYF.

V usage is TRBV6-6 and J usage is TRBJ2-7; D assignment may be TRBD1 or TRBD2 (7 bases each). Per germline, CDR1 MNHNY and CDR2 SVGAGI (reference sequence). This CDR3 has 16 amino acids. Trimming cost V 2 bases and J 13 bases, with 27 bases left between them. This chain's CDR3 is CASSYVERGRGTAIYF. In DNA, the CDR3 is TGTGCCAGCAGTTACGTGGAGAGGGGGAGGGGGACAGCAATATACTTC.

Details on this clone: The sample carries other DNA sequences with the same CDR3. The chain carries TRBV18 and TRBJ1-1, with TRBD1 matching 8 bases. Germline CDR1 reads KGHSH; CDR2 reads LQKENI. J was trimmed by 0 bases and V by 2 bases; bases with no gene match: 8. This CDR3 spans 17 amino acids. In DNA form, the CDR3 reads TGTGCCAGCTCACCAAGAGACAGGGGTTCCATGAACACTGAAGCTTTCTTT. It encodes CASSPRDRGSMNTEAFF.